In this sample, the clone carrying this T cell receptor (beta chain) turned up a few times. Its antigen remains unidentified. This entry is derived from a study of vaccination and CD4 T cells after COVID-19. Whole-study context: A CEFX pool, an HIV-1 Nef pool, or else no peptide went into the control cultures. General study findings and limits: Post-vaccination reactive clonotypes (median roughly 40) did not differ significantly from post-infection (approximately 22).

The CDR3 runs to 14 residues. Trimming left V 6 bases short and J 4 bases short, with 10 bases between. Germline V gene data show CDR1 as MDHEN and CDR2 as SYDVKM. The Oncomine TCR Beta short-read assay was what sequenced the DNA obtained from cultured CD4+ T cells. TCRdb reanalysed the PCR reads using MiXCR and keeps one entry per CDR3 protein. Here the sample spans about 6,800 distinct CDR3 sequences, about 73% being singletons. The treatment: roughly 11-day PBMC culture with coronavirus spike peptide pools or control peptides (ViraFEST assay). The TCR sequence derives from a human donor who had recovered from COVID-19. The specimen sequenced was CD4+ T cells from blood, cultured in vitro. This chain joins TRBV28 and TRBJ2-6, with D uncertain. The CDR3: CASRRFAGANVLTF. The CDR3 DNA reads TGTGCCAGCAGGAGGTTTGCCGGGGCCAACGTCCTGACTTTC.